Included here is one TCR beta chain sequence, with context. The CDR3 spans 14 residues. Trimming took off 4 bases at V and 7 bases at J, with 14 bases between the two ends. CDR1 is LNHDA and CDR2 is SQIVND in the germline V gene (reference sequence). This specimen belongs to a study of blood T cell repertoires in COVID-19. In the study overall: The study drew acute and convalescent COVID-19 samples from the United States, Italy and Spain.

Original processing notes: Estimates of nucleated cell counts were drawn from the amplification of reference gene primers. The data were produced by immunoSEQ multiplex PCR, yet TCRdb's version contains in-frame clones alone and is incomplete. V, J and clone size reflect that table, while D and trimming were determined from the DNA. Of 250,000 to 400,000 clones listed, 75% to 90% are singletons. Patients in Seattle were enrolled during active infection, then followed longitudinally. The chain employs TRBV19 and TRBJ1-5; a possible D gene is TRBD1 (6 bases). The receptor comes from a woman younger than 45 with COVID-19, enrolled during active disease. Source material: peripheral blood. CDR3 sequence: CASSTNYRDQPQHF. CDR3 coding DNA: TGTGCCAGTAGTACCAACTACAGGGACCAGCCCCAGCATTTT.